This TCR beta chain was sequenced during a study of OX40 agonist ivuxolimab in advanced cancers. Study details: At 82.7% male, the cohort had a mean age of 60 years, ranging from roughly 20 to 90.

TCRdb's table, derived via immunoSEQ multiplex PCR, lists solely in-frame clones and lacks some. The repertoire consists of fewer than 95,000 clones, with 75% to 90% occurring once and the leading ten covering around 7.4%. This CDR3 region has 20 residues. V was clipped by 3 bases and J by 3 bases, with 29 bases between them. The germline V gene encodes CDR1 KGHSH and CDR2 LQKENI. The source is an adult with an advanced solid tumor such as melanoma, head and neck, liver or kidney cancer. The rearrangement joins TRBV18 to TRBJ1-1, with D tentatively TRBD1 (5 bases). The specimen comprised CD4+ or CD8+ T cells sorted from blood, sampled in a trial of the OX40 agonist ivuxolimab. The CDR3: CASSPKEPGRINRGYTEAFF. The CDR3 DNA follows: TGTGCCAGCTCACCGAAGGAACCGGGGCGCATTAATAGGGGATACACTGAAGCTTTCTTT. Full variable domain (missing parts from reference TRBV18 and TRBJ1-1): NAGVMQNPRHLVRRRGQEARLRCSPMKGHSHVYWYRQLPEEGLKFMVYLQKENIIDESGMPKERFSAEFPKEGPSILRIQQVVRGDSAAYFCASSPKEPGRINRGYTEAFFGQGTRLTVV.